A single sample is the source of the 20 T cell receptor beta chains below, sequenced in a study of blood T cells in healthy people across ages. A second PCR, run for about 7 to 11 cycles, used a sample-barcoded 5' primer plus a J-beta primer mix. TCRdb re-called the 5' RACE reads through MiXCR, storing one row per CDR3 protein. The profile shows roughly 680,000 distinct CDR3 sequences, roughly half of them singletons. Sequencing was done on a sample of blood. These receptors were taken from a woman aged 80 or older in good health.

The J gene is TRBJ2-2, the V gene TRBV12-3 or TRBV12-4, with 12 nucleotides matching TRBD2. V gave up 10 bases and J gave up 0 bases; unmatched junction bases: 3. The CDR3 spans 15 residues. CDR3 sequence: CATRLAGANTGELFF. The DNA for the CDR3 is TGTGCCACCCGACTAGCGGGGGCGAACACCGGGGAGCTGTTTTTT.

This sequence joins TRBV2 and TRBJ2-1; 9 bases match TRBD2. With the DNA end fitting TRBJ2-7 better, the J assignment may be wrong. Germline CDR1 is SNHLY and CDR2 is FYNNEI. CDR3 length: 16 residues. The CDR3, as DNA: TGTGCCAGCAGGGAATTGACTAGCGGATCCTACAATGAGCAGTACTTC. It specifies CASRELTSGSYNEQYF.

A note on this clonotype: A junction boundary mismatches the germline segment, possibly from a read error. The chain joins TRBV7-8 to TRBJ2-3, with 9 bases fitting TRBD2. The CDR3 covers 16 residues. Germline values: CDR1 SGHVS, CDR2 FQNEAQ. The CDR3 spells CASSVPRGGFTDMQYF. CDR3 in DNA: TGTGCCAGCAGCGTGCCGCGGGGGGGATTCACAGATATGCAGTATTTT.

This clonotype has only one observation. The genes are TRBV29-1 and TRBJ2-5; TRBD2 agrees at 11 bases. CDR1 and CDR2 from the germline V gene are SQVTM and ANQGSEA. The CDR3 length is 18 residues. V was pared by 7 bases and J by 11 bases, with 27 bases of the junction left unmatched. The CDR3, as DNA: TGCAGCGCGACCCTAGCGGGAGGAACTCGCCACTTCTACAATGAGCAGTACTTC. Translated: CSATLAGGTRHFYNEQYF.

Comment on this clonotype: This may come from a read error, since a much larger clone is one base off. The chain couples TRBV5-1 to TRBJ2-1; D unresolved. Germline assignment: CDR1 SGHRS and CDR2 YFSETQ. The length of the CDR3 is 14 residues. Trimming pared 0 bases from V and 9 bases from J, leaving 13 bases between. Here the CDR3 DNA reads TGCGCCAGCAGCTTGGCCACGTGGTGGGGTGAGCAGTTCTTC. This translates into CASSLATWWGEQFF.

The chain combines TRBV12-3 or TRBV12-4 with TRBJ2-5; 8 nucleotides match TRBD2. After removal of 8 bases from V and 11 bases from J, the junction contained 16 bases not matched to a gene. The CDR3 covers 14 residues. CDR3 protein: CASWLGASGREQYF. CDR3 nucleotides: TGTGCCAGCTGGCTCGGGGCTAGCGGGCGTGAGCAGTACTTC.

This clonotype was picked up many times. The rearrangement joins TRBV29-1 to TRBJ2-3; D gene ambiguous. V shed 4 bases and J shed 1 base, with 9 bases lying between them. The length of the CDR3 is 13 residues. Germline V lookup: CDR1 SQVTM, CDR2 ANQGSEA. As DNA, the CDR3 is TGCAGCGTTGGCCGCGATCGCACAGATACGCAGTATTTT. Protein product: CSVGRDRTDTQYF.

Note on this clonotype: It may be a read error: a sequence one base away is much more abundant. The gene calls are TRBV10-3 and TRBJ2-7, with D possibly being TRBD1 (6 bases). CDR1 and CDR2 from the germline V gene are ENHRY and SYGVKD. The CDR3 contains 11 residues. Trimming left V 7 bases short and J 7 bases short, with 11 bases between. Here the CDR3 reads CAITQGNEQYF. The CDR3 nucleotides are TGTGCCATCACACAGGGCAATGAGCAGTACTTC.

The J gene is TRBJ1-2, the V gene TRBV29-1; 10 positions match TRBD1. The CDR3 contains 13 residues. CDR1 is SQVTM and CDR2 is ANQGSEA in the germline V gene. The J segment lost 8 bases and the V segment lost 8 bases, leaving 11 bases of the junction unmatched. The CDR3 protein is CSLRTGGSGGYTF. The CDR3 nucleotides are TGCAGCTTGAGGACAGGGGGGAGTGGCGGCTACACCTTC.

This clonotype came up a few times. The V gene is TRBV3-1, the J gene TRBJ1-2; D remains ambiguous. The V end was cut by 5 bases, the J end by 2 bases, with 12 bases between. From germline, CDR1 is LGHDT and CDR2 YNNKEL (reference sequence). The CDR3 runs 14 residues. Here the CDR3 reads CASSAADRNYGYTF. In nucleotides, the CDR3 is TGTGCCAGCAGCGCAGCAGACCGGAACTATGGCTACACCTTC.

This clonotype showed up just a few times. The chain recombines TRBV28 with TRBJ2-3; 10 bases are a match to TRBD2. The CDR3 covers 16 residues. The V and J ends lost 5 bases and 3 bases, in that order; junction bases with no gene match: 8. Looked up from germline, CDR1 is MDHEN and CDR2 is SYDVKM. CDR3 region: CASSPALAGPTDTQYF. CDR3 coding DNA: TGTGCCAGCAGTCCCGCACTAGCGGGGCCGACAGATACGCAGTATTTT.

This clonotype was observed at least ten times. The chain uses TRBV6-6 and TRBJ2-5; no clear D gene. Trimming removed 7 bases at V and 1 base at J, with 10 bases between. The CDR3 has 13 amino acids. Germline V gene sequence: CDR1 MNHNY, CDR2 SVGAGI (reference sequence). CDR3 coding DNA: TGTGCCAGCACCGTCGTCGCCCAAGAGACCCAGTACTTC. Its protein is CASTVVAQETQYF.

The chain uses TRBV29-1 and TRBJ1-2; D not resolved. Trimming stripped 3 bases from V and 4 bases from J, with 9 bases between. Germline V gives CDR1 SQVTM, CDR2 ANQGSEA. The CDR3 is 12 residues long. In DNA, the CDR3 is TGCAGCGTTGATGAAAGACCCTATGGCTACACCTTC. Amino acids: CSVDERPYGYTF. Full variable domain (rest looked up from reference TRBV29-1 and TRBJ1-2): SAVISQKPSRDICQRGTSLTIQCQVDSQVTMMFWYRQQPGQSLTLIATANQGSEATYESGFVIDKFPISRPNLTFSTLTVSNMSPEDSSIYLCSVDERPYGYTFGSGTRLTVV.

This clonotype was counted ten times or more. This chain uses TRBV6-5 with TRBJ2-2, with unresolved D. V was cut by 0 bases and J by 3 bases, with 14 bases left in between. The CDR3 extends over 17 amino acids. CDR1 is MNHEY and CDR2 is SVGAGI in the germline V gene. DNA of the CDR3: TGTGCCAGCAGTTACTCAAGGGTTCAGGTCTACACCGGGGAGCTGTTTTTT. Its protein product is CASSYSRVQVYTGELFF.

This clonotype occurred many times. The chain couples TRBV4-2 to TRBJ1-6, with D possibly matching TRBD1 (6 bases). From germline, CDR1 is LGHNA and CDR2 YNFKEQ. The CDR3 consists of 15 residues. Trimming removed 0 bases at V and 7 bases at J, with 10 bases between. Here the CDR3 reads CASSQEGQINSPLHF. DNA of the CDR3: TGTGCCAGCAGCCAAGAAGGACAGATCAATTCACCCCTCCACTTT.

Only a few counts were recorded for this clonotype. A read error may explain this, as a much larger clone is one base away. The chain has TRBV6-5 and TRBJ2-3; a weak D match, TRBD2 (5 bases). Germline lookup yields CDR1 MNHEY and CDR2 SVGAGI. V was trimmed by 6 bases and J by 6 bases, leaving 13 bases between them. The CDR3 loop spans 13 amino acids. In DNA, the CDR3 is TGTGCCAGCAGCCGTCAAACGGGGGATACGCAGTATTTT. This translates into CASSRQTGDTQYF.

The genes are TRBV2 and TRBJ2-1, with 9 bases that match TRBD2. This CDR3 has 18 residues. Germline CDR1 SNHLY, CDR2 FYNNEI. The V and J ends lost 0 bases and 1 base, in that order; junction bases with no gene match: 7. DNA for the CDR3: TGTGCCAGCAGTGAAGCGCTTGGCGGGGGGGCGTCCTACAATGAGCAGTTCTTC. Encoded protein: CASSEALGGGASYNEQFF.

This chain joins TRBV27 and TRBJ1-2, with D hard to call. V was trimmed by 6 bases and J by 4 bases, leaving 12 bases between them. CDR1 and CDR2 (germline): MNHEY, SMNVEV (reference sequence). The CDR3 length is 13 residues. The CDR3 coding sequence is TGTGCCAGCAGGCCCTCCGAGGTCTATGGCTACACCTTC. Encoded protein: CASRPSEVYGYTF.

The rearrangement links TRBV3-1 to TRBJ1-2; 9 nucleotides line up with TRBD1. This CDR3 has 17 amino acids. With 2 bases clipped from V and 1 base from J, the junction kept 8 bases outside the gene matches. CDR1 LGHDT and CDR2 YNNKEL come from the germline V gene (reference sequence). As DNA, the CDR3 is TGTGCCAGCAGCCAAAGAATGGGACAGGGACATAACTATGGCTACACCTTC. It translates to CASSQRMGQGHNYGYTF.

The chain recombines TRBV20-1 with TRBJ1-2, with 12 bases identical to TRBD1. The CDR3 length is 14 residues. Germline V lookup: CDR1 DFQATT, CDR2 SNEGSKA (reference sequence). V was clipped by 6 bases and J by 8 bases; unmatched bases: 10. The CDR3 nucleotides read TGCAGTGCGCCTCGCTCCGGGACAGGGGGCGGCTACACCTTC. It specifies CSAPRSGTGGGYTF.